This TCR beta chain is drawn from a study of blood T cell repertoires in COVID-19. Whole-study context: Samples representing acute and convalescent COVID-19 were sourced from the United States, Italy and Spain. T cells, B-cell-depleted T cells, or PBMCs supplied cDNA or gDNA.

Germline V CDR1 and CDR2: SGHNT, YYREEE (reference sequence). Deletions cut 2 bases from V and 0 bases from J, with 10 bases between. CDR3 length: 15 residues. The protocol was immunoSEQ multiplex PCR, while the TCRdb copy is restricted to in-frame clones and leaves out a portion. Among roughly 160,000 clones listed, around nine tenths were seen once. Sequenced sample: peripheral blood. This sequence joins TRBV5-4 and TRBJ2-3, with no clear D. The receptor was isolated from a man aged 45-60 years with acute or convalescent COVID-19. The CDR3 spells CASSFWLPSTDTQYF. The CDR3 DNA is TGTGCCAGCAGCTTCTGGCTGCCGAGCACAGATACGCAGTATTTT.